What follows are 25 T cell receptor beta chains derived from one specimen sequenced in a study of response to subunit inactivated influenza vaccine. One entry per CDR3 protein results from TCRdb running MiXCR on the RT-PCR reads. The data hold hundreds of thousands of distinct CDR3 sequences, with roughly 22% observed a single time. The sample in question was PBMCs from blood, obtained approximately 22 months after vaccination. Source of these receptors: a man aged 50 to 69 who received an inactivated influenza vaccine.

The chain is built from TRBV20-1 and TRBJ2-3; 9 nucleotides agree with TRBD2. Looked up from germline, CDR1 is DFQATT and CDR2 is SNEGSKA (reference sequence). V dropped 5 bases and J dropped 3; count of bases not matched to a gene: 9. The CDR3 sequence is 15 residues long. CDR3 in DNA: TGCAGTGCTGGTAGCGGGAGAATTGGGACAGATACGCAGTATTTT. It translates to CSAGSGRIGTDTQYF.

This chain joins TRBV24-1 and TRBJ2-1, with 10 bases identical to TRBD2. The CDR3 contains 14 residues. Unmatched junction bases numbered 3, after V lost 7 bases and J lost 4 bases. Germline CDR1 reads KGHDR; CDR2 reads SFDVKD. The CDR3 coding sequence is TGTGCCACCAGGGGTAGCGGGAGGTACAATGAGCAGTTCTTC. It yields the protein CATRGSGRYNEQFF.

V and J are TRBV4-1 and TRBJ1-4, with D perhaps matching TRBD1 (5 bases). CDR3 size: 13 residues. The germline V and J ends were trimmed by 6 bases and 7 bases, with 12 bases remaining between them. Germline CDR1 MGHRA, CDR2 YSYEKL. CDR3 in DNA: TGCGCCAGCAGTCTGGTGACAGTTGAAAAACTGTTTTTT. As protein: CASSLVTVEKLFF.

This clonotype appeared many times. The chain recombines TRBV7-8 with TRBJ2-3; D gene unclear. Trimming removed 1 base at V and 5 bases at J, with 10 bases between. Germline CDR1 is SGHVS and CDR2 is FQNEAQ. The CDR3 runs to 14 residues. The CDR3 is CASSLDPMIDTQYF. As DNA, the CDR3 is TGTGCCAGCAGCTTAGATCCCATGATAGATACGCAGTATTTT.

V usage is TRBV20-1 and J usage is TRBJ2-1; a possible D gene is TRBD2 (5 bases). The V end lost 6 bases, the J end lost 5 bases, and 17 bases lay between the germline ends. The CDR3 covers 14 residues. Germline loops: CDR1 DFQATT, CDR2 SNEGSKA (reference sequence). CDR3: CSAPLEGVNNEQFF. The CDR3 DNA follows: TGCAGTGCCCCCCTCGAGGGTGTGAACAATGAGCAGTTCTTC.

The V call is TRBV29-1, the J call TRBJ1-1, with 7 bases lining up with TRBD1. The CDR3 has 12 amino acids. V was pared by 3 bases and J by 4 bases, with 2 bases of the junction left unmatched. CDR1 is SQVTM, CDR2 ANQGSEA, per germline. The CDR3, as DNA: TGCAGCGTTGAGCAGGGGGTCACTGAAGCTTTCTTT. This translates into CSVEQGVTEAFF.

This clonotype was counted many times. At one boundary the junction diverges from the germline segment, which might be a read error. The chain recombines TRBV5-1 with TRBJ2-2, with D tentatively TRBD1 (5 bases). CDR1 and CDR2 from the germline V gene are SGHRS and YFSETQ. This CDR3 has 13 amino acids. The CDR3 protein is CASSLGDTGELFF. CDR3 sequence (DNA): TGTGCCAGCAGCTTAGGGGACACCGGGGAGCTGTTTTTT.

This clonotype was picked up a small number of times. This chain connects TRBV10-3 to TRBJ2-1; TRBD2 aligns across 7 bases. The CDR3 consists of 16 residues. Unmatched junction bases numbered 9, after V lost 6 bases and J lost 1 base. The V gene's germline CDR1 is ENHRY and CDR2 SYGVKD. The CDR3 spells CAISPGRERSYNEQFF. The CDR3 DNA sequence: TGTGCCATCAGCCCGGGGCGGGAGCGGTCCTACAATGAGCAGTTCTTC.

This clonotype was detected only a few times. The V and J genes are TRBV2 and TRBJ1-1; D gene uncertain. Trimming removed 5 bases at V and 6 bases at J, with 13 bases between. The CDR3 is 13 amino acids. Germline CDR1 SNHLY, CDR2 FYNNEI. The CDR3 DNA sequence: TGTGCCAGCAGTCAACGGTCAGTCGCTGAAGCTTTCTTT. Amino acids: CASSQRSVAEAFF. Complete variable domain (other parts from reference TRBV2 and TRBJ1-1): EPEVTQTPSHQVTQMGQEVILRCVPISNHLYFYWYRQILGQKVEFLVSFYNNEISEKSEIFDDQFSVERPDGSNFTLKIRSTKLEDSAMYFCASSQRSVAEAFFGQGTRLTVV.

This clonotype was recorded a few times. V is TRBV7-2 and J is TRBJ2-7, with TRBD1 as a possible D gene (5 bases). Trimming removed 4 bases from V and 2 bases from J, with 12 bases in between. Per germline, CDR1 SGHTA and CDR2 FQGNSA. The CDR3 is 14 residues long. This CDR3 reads CASSSHQGPYEQYF. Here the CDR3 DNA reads TGTGCCAGCAGCTCCCACCAGGGTCCCTACGAGCAGTACTTC.

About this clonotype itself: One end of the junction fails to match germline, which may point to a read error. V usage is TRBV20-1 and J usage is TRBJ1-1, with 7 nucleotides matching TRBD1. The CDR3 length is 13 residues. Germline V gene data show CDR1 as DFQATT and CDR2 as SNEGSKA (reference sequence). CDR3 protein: CSASVDRNTEALF. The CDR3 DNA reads TGCAGTGCTAGTGTGGACAGGAACACTGAAGCTTTATTT.

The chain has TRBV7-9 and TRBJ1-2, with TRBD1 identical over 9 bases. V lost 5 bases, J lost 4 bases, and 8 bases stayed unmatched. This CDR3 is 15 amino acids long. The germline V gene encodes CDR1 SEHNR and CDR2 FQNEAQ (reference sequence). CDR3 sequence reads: CASSPQGQGFYGYTF. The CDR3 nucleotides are TGTGCCAGCAGCCCGCAGGGACAGGGCTTCTATGGCTACACCTTC.

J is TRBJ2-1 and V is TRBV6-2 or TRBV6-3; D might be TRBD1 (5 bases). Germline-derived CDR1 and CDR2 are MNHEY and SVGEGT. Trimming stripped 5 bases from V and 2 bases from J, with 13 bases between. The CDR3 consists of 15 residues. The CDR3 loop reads CASSIRPGPYNEQFF. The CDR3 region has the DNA TGTGCCAGCAGTATTCGTCCAGGGCCCTACAATGAGCAGTTCTTC.

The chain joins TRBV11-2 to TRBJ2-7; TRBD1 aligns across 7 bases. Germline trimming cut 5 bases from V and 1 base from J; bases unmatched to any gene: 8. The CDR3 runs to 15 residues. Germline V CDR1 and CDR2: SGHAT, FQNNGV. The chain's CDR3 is CASSARTGLSYEQYF. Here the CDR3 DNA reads TGTGCCAGCAGCGCCCGGACAGGCCTGTCCTACGAGCAGTACTTC.

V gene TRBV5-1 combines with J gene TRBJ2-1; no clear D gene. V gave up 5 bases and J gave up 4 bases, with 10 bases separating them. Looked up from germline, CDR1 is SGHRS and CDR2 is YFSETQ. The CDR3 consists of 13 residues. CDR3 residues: CASRLVGYNEQFF. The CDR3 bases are TGCGCCAGCAGGCTTGTTGGTTACAATGAGCAGTTCTTC.

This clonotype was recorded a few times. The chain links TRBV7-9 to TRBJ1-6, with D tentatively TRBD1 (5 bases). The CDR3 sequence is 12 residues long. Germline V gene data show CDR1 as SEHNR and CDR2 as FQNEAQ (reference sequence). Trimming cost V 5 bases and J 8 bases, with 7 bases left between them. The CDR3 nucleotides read TGTGCCAGCAGCCTGGGGGATTCACCCCTCCACTTT. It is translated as CASSLGDSPLHF.

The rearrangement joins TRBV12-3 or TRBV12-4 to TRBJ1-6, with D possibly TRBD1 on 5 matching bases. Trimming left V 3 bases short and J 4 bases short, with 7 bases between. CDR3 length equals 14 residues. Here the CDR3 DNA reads TGTGCCAGCAGTTTTGGGGCTTATAATTCACCCCTCCACTTT. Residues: CASSFGAYNSPLHF.

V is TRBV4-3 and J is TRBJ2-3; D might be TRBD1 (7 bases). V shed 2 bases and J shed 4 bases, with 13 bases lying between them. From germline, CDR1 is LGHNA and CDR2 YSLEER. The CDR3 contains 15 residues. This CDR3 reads CASSQSQGEADTQYF. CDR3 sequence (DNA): TGCGCCAGCAGCCAAAGCCAGGGGGAGGCAGATACGCAGTATTTT.

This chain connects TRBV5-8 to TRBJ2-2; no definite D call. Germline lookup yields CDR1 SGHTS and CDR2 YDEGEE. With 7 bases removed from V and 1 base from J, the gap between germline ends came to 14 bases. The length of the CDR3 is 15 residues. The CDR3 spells CASALGPGNTGELFF. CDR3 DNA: TGTGCCAGCGCCCTGGGCCCAGGGAACACCGGGGAGCTGTTTTTT.

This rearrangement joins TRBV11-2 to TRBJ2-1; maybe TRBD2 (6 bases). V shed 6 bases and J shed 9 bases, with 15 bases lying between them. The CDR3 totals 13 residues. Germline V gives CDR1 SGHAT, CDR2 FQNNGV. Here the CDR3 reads CASRWVEGGEQFF. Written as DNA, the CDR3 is TGTGCCAGCAGGTGGGTGGAGGGAGGTGAGCAGTTCTTC.

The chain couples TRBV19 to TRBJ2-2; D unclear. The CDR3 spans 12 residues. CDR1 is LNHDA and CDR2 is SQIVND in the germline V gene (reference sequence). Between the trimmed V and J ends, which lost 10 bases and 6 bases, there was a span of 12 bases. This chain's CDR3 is CATILPPGELFF. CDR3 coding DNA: TGTGCCACTATACTTCCCCCCGGGGAGCTGTTTTTT. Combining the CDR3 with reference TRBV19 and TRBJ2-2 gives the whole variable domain DGGITQSPKYLFRKEGQNVTLSCEQNLNHDAMYWYRQDPGQGLRLIYYSQIVNDFQKGDIAEGYSVSREKKESFPLTVTSAQKNPTAFYLCATILPPGELFFGEGSRLTVL.

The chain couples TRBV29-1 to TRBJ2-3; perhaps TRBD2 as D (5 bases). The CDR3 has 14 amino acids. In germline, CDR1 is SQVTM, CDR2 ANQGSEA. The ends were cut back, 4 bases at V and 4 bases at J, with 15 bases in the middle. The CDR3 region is CSVAGSSSSDTQYF. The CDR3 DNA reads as TGCAGCGTTGCAGGTTCTAGCAGCTCAGATACGCAGTATTTT.

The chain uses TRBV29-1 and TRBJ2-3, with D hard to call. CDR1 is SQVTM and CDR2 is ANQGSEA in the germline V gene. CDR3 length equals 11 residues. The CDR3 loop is CTVGSTDTQYF. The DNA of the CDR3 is TGCACCGTAGGTAGCACAGATACGCAGTATTTT.

The CDR3 loop reads CASSHNRGRETQYF. The CDR3 DNA is TGTGCCAGCAGTCACAACAGGGGGAGGGAGACCCAGTACTTC. The chain is built from TRBV12-3 or TRBV12-4 and TRBJ2-5; TRBD1 matches at 8 bases. V was clipped by 5 bases and J by 5 bases; unmatched bases: 7. The CDR3 extends over 14 amino acids.

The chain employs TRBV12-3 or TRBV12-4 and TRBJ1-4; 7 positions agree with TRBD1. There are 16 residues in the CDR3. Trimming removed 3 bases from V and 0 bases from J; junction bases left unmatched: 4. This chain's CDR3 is CASSFLGTATNEKLFF. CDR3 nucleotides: TGTGCCAGCAGTTTTTTAGGGACAGCAACTAATGAAAAACTGTTTTTT.